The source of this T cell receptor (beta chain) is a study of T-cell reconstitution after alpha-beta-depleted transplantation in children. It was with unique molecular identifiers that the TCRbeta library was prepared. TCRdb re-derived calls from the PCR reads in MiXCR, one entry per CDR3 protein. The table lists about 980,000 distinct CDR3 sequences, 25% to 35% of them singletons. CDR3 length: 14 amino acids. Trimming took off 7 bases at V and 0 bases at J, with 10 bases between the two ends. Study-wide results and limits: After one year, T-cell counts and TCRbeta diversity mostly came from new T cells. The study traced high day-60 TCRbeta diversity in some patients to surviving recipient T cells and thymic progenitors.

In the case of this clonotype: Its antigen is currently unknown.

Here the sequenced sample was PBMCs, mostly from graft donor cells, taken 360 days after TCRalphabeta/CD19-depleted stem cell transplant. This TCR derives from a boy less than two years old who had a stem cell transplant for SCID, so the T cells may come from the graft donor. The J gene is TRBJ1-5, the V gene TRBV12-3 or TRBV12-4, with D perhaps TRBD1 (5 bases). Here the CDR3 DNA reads TGTGCCAGCACCCTGGGGGATAGCAATCAGCCCCAGCATTTT. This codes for CASTLGDSNQPQHF.